This T cell receptor (beta chain) was found in a study of blood T cell repertoires in COVID-19. Study information: The samples span acute and convalescent COVID-19 from the United States, Italy and Spain. T cells, B-cell-depleted T cells, or PBMCs provided the cDNA or gDNA that served as material.

Germline V gives CDR1 SGHTA, CDR2 FQGTGA. The CDR3 covers 16 residues. The J segment lost 8 bases and the V segment lost 2 bases, leaving 9 bases of the junction unmatched. Authors' data handling: For nucleated cells, counts were estimated from reference gene primer amplification. Assay: immunoSEQ multiplex PCR; the TCRdb copy retains only in-frame clones and omits some. The V and J calls and clone size are taken from that table; D and trimming were inferred from the DNA. The sample lists 200,000 to 250,000 clones, 80% to 90% occurring once. The sequencing sample was made of peripheral blood. This chain uses TRBV7-3 with TRBJ2-1; 10 nucleotides match TRBD2. The source is a man older than 75 with acute or convalescent COVID-19. CDR3: CASSLWASGSADEQFF. The CDR3 DNA follows: TGTGCCAGCAGCTTATGGGCTAGCGGGAGTGCGGATGAGCAGTTCTTC.